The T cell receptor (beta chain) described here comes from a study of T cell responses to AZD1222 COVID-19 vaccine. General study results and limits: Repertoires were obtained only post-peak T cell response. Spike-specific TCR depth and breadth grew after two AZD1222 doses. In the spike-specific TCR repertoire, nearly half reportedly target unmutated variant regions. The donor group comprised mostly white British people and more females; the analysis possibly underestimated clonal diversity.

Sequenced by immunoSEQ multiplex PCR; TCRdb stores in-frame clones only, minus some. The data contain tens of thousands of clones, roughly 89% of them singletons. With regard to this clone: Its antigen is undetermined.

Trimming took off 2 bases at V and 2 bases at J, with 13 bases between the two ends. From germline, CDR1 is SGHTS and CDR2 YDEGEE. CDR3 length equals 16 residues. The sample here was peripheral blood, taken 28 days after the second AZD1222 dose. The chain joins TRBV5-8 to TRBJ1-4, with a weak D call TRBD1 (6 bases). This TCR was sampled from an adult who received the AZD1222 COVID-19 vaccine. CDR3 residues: CASSFTGLGTNEKLFF. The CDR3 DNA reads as TGTGCCAGCAGCTTTACAGGGCTTGGCACTAATGAAAAACTGTTTTTT.